The 25 T cell receptor beta chains below come from one sample, sequenced in a study of Ad26.COV2.S vaccination and SARS-CoV-2 variants. Profiling relied on immunoSEQ multiplex PCR, and the TCRdb table lists in-frame clones only, not all of them. The table records about 350,000 clones, around 84% of them present only once. As for treatment: about 20 received Ad26.COV2.S at low or high dose, single or two shots; about 5 received placebo; per-sample allocation not given. Following the first vaccine or placebo injection, samples were taken on day 63. This specimen consisted of peripheral blood, obtained in a trial of Ad26.COV2.S vaccine versus placebo. The receptors stem from a person between 18 and 65 years old who received the Ad26.COV2.S COVID-19 vaccine or a placebo.

The V gene is TRBV30, the J gene TRBJ2-1; a weak D match, TRBD1 (5 bases). Germline V gene lookup returns CDR1 GTSNPN and CDR2 SVGIG (reference sequence). Trimming took 2 bases from V and 7 from J, leaving 12 bases between them. The CDR3 is made up of 13 amino acids. In DNA form, the CDR3 reads TGTGCCTGGAGTCCCAAGCAGGGAAATGAGCAGTTCTTC. Protein sequence: CAWSPKQGNEQFF.

The rearrangement links TRBV7-9 to TRBJ2-7, with TRBD2 matching 14 bases. This CDR3 contains 16 residues. V dropped 4 bases and J dropped 5; count of bases not matched to a gene: 7. Germline V gene lookup returns CDR1 SEHNR and CDR2 FQNEAQ (reference sequence). The DNA of the CDR3 is TGTGCCAGCAGCTCGGGACTAGCGGGAGCTTTCAACGAGCAGTACTTC. Protein sequence: CASSSGLAGAFNEQYF. Using reference TRBV7-9 and TRBJ2-7 for the parts outside the CDR3, the full variable domain is DTGVSQNPRHKITKRGQNVTFRCDPISEHNRLYWYRQTLGQGPEFLTYFQNEAQLEKSRLLSDRFSAERPKGSFSTLEIQRTEQGDSAMYLCASSSGLAGAFNEQYFGPGTRLTVT.

The gene calls are TRBV3-1 (or the pseudogene TRBV3-2) and TRBJ1-6; D gene uncertain. Trimming shortened V by 3 bases and J by 10 bases, and 7 bases separated the two germline ends. Germline lookup yields CDR1 LGHDT and CDR2 YNNKEL (reference sequence). The CDR3 has 12 amino acids. The CDR3 region is CASSHAGSPLHF. CDR3 nucleotides: TGTGCCAGCAGCCACGCGGGATCACCCCTCCACTTT.

The rearrangement uses TRBV7-8 and TRBJ2-7; D is unresolved. The V and J ends lost 3 bases and 9 bases respectively, with 15 bases between them. The CDR3 is 13 amino acids. Germline CDR1 and CDR2: SGHVS and FQNEAQ. The CDR3 DNA sequence: TGTGCCAGCAGCTTTACCGGTCTAACGAGGCAGTACTTC. It specifies CASSFTGLTRQYF.

V and J are TRBV2 and TRBJ1-2; weak D call: TRBD1 (6 bases). V was pared by 1 base and J by 5 bases, with 11 bases between. Germline CDR1 and CDR2: SNHLY and FYNNEI. The length of the CDR3 is 14 residues. The CDR3 coding sequence is TGTGCCAGCAGTGAAGGACAGGCGCAATATGGCTACACCTTC. This encodes CASSEGQAQYGYTF. The whole variable domain, filled in from reference TRBV2 and TRBJ1-2, reads EPEVTQTPSHQVTQMGQEVILRCVPISNHLYFYWYRQILGQKVEFLVSFYNNEISEKSEIFDDQFSVERPDGSNFTLKIRSTKLEDSAMYFCASSEGQAQYGYTFGSGTRLTVV.

J is TRBJ1-2 and V is TRBV3-1 (or the pseudogene TRBV3-2); D unclear. The length of the CDR3 is 16 residues. Trimming removed 1 base at V and 0 bases at J, with 12 bases between. The germline CDR1 and CDR2 sequences are LGHDT and YNNKEL (reference sequence). As DNA, the CDR3 is TGTGCCAGCAGCCAAGTAACAGCGCCCACTAACTATGGCTACACCTTC. It translates to CASSQVTAPTNYGYTF.

The CDR3 nucleotides are TGTGCCAGCAGCAAAGGGACAAGCACAGATACGCAGTATTTT. Protein product: CASSKGTSTDTQYF. This chain uses TRBV2 with TRBJ2-3, with D possibly TRBD1 on 6 matching bases. Germline CDR1 SNHLY, CDR2 FYNNEI. This CDR3 is built from 14 residues. Trimming cost V 6 bases and J 0 bases, with 10 bases left between them.

V and J are TRBV12-3 or TRBV12-4 and TRBJ1-2; the match to TRBD1 covers 10 bases. This CDR3 has 13 residues. Trimming at V came to 5 bases and at J to 8 bases, leaving 5 bases not matched to a gene. The CDR3 DNA sequence: TGTGCCAGCAGTCCTTGGACAGGGGGAGGCTACACCTTC. Its translation: CASSPWTGGGYTF.

The chain couples TRBV27 to TRBJ2-7; no clear D gene. This CDR3 comprises 15 residues. V was shortened by 3 bases and J by 0 bases, with 12 bases between the two germline ends. Germline values: CDR1 MNHEY, CDR2 SMNVEV (reference sequence). CDR3 in amino acids: CASSFGTDLSYEQYF. The CDR3, as DNA: TGTGCCAGCAGTTTCGGCACAGACCTCTCCTACGAGCAGTACTTC.

The chain recombines TRBV28 with TRBJ1-5; D is undetermined. Trimming cost V 7 bases and J 1 base, with 11 bases left between them. The CDR3 sequence is 14 residues long. Looked up from germline, CDR1 is MDHEN and CDR2 is SYDVKM. CDR3 residues: CASILPGSNQPQHF. CDR3 DNA: TGTGCCAGCATTTTGCCTGGGAGCAATCAGCCCCAGCATTTT.

CDR3 DNA: TGTGCCAGCAGTTACTCGACTCCCGGACAGGGCTACGAGCAGTACTTC. As protein: CASSYSTPGQGYEQYF. V gene TRBV6-5 combines with J gene TRBJ2-7; the match to TRBD1 covers 8 bases. Per the germline V gene, CDR1 is MNHEY and CDR2 is SVGAGI. Trimming at V came to 0 bases and at J to 3 bases, leaving 7 bases not matched to a gene. This CDR3 comprises 16 residues.

The chain links TRBV19 to TRBJ2-5, with 9 nucleotides matching TRBD1. The CDR3 totals 16 residues. The germline V gene encodes CDR1 LNHDA and CDR2 SQIVND (reference sequence). V was clipped by 3 bases and J by 1 base; unmatched bases: 6. The CDR3 sequence: CASSIQTGGAQETQYF. The CDR3 DNA sequence: TGTGCCAGTAGTATCCAGACAGGGGGGGCCCAAGAGACCCAGTACTTC.

This rearrangement joins TRBV5-1 to TRBJ1-1; D may be TRBD1 (5 bases). The CDR3 extends over 15 amino acids. Per the germline V gene, CDR1 is SGHRS and CDR2 is YFSETQ. The germline V and J ends were trimmed by 4 bases and 1 base, with 14 bases remaining between them. The CDR3 is CASSLFAGSNTEAFF. The CDR3 nucleotides are TGCGCCAGCAGCCTTTTTGCAGGGTCGAACACTGAAGCTTTCTTT.

V and J are TRBV7-2 and TRBJ2-5; the D is unclear. V lost 5 bases to trimming and J lost 1 base, with 14 bases between them. From germline, CDR1 is SGHTA and CDR2 FQGNSA. The CDR3 is made up of 15 amino acids. The CDR3 reads CASSLFDTRQETQYF. Written as DNA, the CDR3 is TGTGCCAGCAGCCTTTTCGACACTCGCCAAGAGACCCAGTACTTC.

The V gene is TRBV10-1, the J gene TRBJ1-1; unclear D gene. V dropped 2 bases and J dropped 5 bases, with 12 bases sitting between them. The CDR3 is made up of 14 amino acids. Germline V gene lookup returns CDR1 WNHNN and CDR2 SYGVQD (reference sequence). CDR3 loop: CASSETQRQTEAFF. The DNA of the CDR3 is TGCGCCAGCAGTGAGACCCAGAGGCAGACTGAAGCTTTCTTT.

This clone was detected only once. The chain joins TRBV10-3 to TRBJ2-4; D gene unclear. This CDR3 has 14 amino acids. Germline CDR1 ENHRY, CDR2 SYGVKD. Trimming took off 4 bases at V and 0 bases at J, with 7 bases between the two ends. CDR3 protein: CAISVELAKNIQYF. The DNA of the CDR3 is TGTGCCATCAGTGTCGAGCTAGCCAAAAACATTCAGTACTTC.

The V gene is TRBV7-9, the J gene TRBJ1-6, with D possibly TRBD1 on 5 matching bases. Germline CDR1 SEHNR, CDR2 FQNEAQ (reference sequence). The germline V and J ends were trimmed by 2 bases and 5 bases, with 7 bases remaining between them. The CDR3 totals 14 residues. CDR3 protein: CASSLTGDNSPLHF. For the CDR3, the DNA is TGTGCCAGCAGCTTAACGGGGGATAATTCACCCCTCCACTTT.

The chain links TRBV11-3 to TRBJ2-7; D is possibly TRBD1 (8 bases). Trimming took off 4 bases at V and 1 base at J, with 14 bases between the two ends. The CDR3 contains 15 residues. The germline V gene encodes CDR1 SGHNT and CDR2 YENEEA. The CDR3 bases are TGTGCCAGCAGCTCGGACAGGGAGGGGTCCTACGAGCAGTACTTC. Translation: CASSSDREGSYEQYF.

The chain has TRBV5-8 and TRBJ2-7; possible D gene TRBD2, 6 bases. The CDR3 is 13 amino acids. Germline CDR1 and CDR2: SGHTS and YDEGEE. V was trimmed by 2 bases and J by 1 base, leaving 7 bases between them. The CDR3 sequence: CASSLAGSYEQYF. CDR3 DNA: TGTGCCAGCAGCTTAGCGGGTTCCTACGAGCAGTACTTC. Based on the CDR3 plus reference TRBV5-8 and TRBJ2-7, the full variable domain is EAGVTQSPTHLIKTRGQQATLRCSPISGHTSVYWYQQALGLGLQFLLWYDEGEERNRGNFPPRFSGRQFPNYSSELNVNALELEDSALYLCASSLAGSYEQYFGPGTRLTVT.

With respect to this clone: At one end, the junction sequence differs from germline, possibly due to a read error. This chain links TRBV2 with TRBJ2-2; D may match TRBD1 or TRBD2 (5 bases each). The germline V gene encodes CDR1 SNHLY and CDR2 FYNNEI. The CDR3 has 17 amino acids. The CDR3 DNA is TGTGCCAGCAGCGAAGATGCAGGGAGAGCGAACACCGGGGAGCTGTTTTTT. Encoded protein: CASSEDAGRANTGELFF.

In this sample, this clone turned up once. The chain couples TRBV4-3 to TRBJ2-1; possible D gene TRBD2, 6 bases. The length of the CDR3 is 17 residues. Per germline, CDR1 LGHNA and CDR2 YSLEER. V gave up 1 base and J gave up 1 base, with 14 bases separating them. Here the CDR3 reads CASSQGGQRASYNEQFF. CDR3 coding DNA: TGCGCCAGCAGCCAAGGAGGCCAGCGGGCGTCCTACAATGAGCAGTTCTTC.

The CDR3 loop is CASSVGGLGVLGTYNEQFF. DNA of the CDR3: TGTGCCAGCAGCGTAGGTGGACTAGGGGTTTTGGGGACCTACAATGAGCAGTTCTTC. This chain connects TRBV9 to TRBJ2-1, with 7 bases aligning to TRBD2. Germline lookup yields CDR1 SGDLS and CDR2 YYNGEE. The CDR3 length is 19 residues. After removal of 0 bases from V and 2 bases from J, the junction contained 14 bases not matched to a gene.

The CDR3 nucleotides read TGTGCCAGCAGTGAAGCGGACAGGAGGAGGTTGACCCTCCACTTT. Translated: CASSEADRRRLTLHF. The chain combines TRBV6-1 with TRBJ1-6; 7 bases agree with TRBD1. The germline gives CDR1 MNHNS, CDR2 SASEGT. The CDR3 runs 15 residues. The ends lost 0 bases at V and 14 bases at J; junction bases unmatched: 10.

This chain uses TRBV9 with TRBJ2-1; a possible D gene is TRBD2 (6 bases). The germline gives CDR1 SGDLS, CDR2 YYNGEE. V was clipped by 0 bases and J by 2 bases, with 18 bases between them. The CDR3 consists of 18 residues. The CDR3 sequence is CASSVVNGGALTYNEQFF. The CDR3 nucleotides read TGTGCCAGCAGCGTAGTTAACGGCGGGGCATTAACCTACAATGAGCAGTTCTTC.

The V call is TRBV5-4, the J call TRBJ2-7; TRBD1 aligns across 7 bases. Germline V gene sequence: CDR1 SGHNT, CDR2 YYREEE (reference sequence). CDR3 length: 13 amino acids. V was clipped by 3 bases and J by 6 bases; unmatched bases: 6. The CDR3 coding sequence is TGTGCCAGCAGCTATGACAGGGTCGGCGAGCAGTACTTC. The encoded protein is CASSYDRVGEQYF.